The 23 T cell receptor beta chains reported below all come from one sample, sequenced in a study of blood T cells in healthy people across ages. Using a J-beta primer mix together with a sample-barcoded 5' primer, a second PCR was run for roughly 6 to 12 cycles. From the 5' RACE reads, TCRdb called clonotypes with MiXCR, one entry per CDR3 protein. The repertoire holds approximately 800,000 distinct CDR3 sequences, roughly 25% seen once, with 3% in the top ten. This sample was also put to use in a study of T cells of mothers and their children.

Input material: blood. The receptor source for this set is a boy between 10 and 17 years old in good health.

A few counts support this clonotype. The chain has TRBV5-1 and TRBJ1-1; 7 nucleotides match TRBD1. The CDR3 extends over 14 amino acids. CDR1 and CDR2 from the germline V gene are SGHRS and YFSETQ. Trimming cost V 4 bases and J 5 bases; bases outside gene matches: 8. The CDR3 coding sequence is TGCGCCAGCAGCGAGCGACAGGGTAGAACTGAAGCTTTCTTT. Encoded protein: CASSERQGRTEAFF.

This clonotype appeared once. The rearrangement links TRBV7-9 to TRBJ2-7; TRBD1 is a possible D gene (6 bases). Trimming cost V 3 bases and J 2 bases, with 14 bases left between them. From germline, CDR1 is SEHNR and CDR2 FQNEAQ (reference sequence). This CDR3 spans 15 amino acids. The CDR3, as DNA: TGTGCCAGCAGCTTCATGGGGACACCAACCTACGAGCAGTACTTC. This encodes CASSFMGTPTYEQYF. Full variable domain (outside the CDR3, taken from reference TRBV7-9 and TRBJ2-7): DTGVSQNPRHKITKRGQNVTFRCDPISEHNRLYWYRQTLGQGPEFLTYFQNEAQLEKSRLLSDRFSAERPKGSFSTLEIQRTEQGDSAMYLCASSFMGTPTYEQYFGPGTRLTVT.

This clonotype was seen a handful of times. This chain links TRBV5-4 with TRBJ2-1; the match to TRBD1 covers 8 bases. The germline V gene has CDR1 SGHNT and CDR2 YYREEE (reference sequence). After removal of 3 bases from V and 5 bases from J, the junction contained 7 bases not matched to a gene. The CDR3 sequence is 15 residues long. CDR3 nucleotide sequence: TGTGCCAGCAGCTCCAGAACAGGGGGAGACAATGAGCAGTTCTTC. Protein: CASSSRTGGDNEQFF.

This clonotype has a handful of counts. This chain links TRBV18 with TRBJ1-2, with D unclear. This CDR3 region has 11 residues. Germline V gene sequence: CDR1 KGHSH, CDR2 LQKENI. Between the trimmed V and J ends, which lost 5 bases and 7 bases, there was a span of 8 bases. CDR3 protein: CASSSRRGYTF. In DNA form, the CDR3 reads TGTGCCAGCTCAAGCAGACGTGGCTACACCTTC.

A few counts support this clonotype. The gene calls are TRBV7-6 and TRBJ2-7; a possible D gene is TRBD2 (6 bases). CDR1 and CDR2 from the germline V gene are SGHVS and FNYEAQ. The V end was cut by 1 base, the J end by 5 bases, with 9 bases between. The CDR3 extends over 13 amino acids. The CDR3 reads CASSLVWGDEQYF. Written as DNA, the CDR3 is TGTGCCAGCAGCTTAGTGTGGGGGGACGAGCAGTACTTC.

The rearrangement uses TRBV10-2 and TRBJ2-2; the D is unclear. The CDR3 contains 14 residues. The germline gives CDR1 WSHSY, CDR2 SAAADI. The ends were cut back, 6 bases at V and 1 base at J, with 9 bases in the middle. DNA of the CDR3: TGCGCCAGCAGATACACGATGAACACCGGGGAGCTGTTTTTT. It is translated as CASRYTMNTGELFF.

CDR3 loop: CASSVGGLAGWTGELFF. The CDR3 nucleotides read TGTGCCAGCAGCGTCGGGGGACTAGCGGGATGGACCGGGGAGCTGTTTTTT. The chain combines TRBV9 with TRBJ2-2; TRBD2 agrees at 13 bases. The trim removed 2 bases at V and 5 bases at J, leaving 6 bases unmatched. The CDR3 is 17 residues long. Germline assignment: CDR1 SGDLS and CDR2 YYNGEE.

The chain couples TRBV5-1 to TRBJ2-4; 8 bases match TRBD1. Germline loops: CDR1 SGHRS, CDR2 YFSETQ. Trimming removed 4 bases from V and 7 bases from J; junction bases left unmatched: 4. The CDR3 runs to 13 residues. In nucleotides, the CDR3 is TGCGCCAGCAGCCACGACAGGGGTAACATTCAGTACTTC. This sequence encodes CASSHDRGNIQYF.

This clonotype has just a few counts. This chain links TRBV5-1 with TRBJ2-7; D is possibly TRBD2 (6 bases). The V and J ends lost 4 bases and 2 bases respectively, with 16 bases between them. Germline loops: CDR1 SGHRS, CDR2 YFSETQ. CDR3 length equals 15 residues. The CDR3 DNA reads TGCGCCAGCAGCCTACGTGGGGCGGGGACCTACGAGCAGTACTTC. It codes for CASSLRGAGTYEQYF.

This chain links TRBV20-1 with TRBJ2-5; D might be TRBD2 (6 bases). The J call may be in error: the DNA end matches TRBJ2-7 better. Germline-derived CDR1 and CDR2 are DFQATT and SNEGSKA (reference sequence). This CDR3 spans 13 amino acids. This CDR3 reads CSARGLNSGEQYF. The CDR3 DNA is TGCAGTGCTAGGGGACTTAACTCGGGCGAGCAGTACTTC.

This clonotype was picked up a small number of times. The chain is built from TRBV7-9 and TRBJ2-2; D gene unclear. The CDR3 is 14 residues long. The germline gives CDR1 SEHNR, CDR2 FQNEAQ (reference sequence). V shed 4 bases and J shed 3 bases, with 9 bases lying between them. For the CDR3, the DNA is TGTGCCAGCAGCTCCCCTGGAGACACCGGGGAGCTGTTTTTT. Encoded protein: CASSSPGDTGELFF.

The chain uses TRBV5-1 and TRBJ1-6; D call uncertain. Trimming took 4 bases from V and 7 from J, leaving 12 bases between them. Germline V gene sequence: CDR1 SGHRS, CDR2 YFSETQ. The CDR3 consists of 14 residues. This CDR3 is CASSDAQRNSPLHF. DNA of the CDR3: TGCGCCAGCAGCGACGCACAGAGGAATTCACCCCTCCACTTT.

The chain uses TRBV2 and TRBJ2-5; 7 nucleotides match TRBD2. The junction had 7 bases not matched to a gene; V was cut back by 6 bases and J by 3 bases. Per germline, CDR1 SNHLY and CDR2 FYNNEI. The CDR3 runs to 14 residues. The CDR3 reads CASRGSSGEETQYF. The CDR3 region has the DNA TGTGCCAGCAGGGGTTCTAGCGGAGAAGAGACCCAGTACTTC.

The chain employs TRBV20-1 and TRBJ2-4, with TRBD2 matching over 9 bases. The trim removed 4 bases at V and 5 bases at J, leaving 3 bases unmatched. The CDR3 length is 13 residues. CDR1 and CDR2 from the germline V gene are DFQATT and SNEGSKA (reference sequence). The CDR3 loop reads CSATRTSENIQYF. The CDR3 nucleotides read TGCAGTGCTACCCGGACTAGCGAAAACATTCAGTACTTC.

The chain couples TRBV18 to TRBJ2-2, with 8 bases that match TRBD1. This CDR3 contains 15 residues. Germline CDR1 and CDR2: KGHSH and LQKENI. Losses at the gene ends were 8 bases for V and 6 bases for J; bases not matched to a gene: 11. CDR3 region: CASTPTTGAAGELFF. CDR3 bases: TGTGCCAGCACGCCTACGACAGGGGCCGCCGGGGAGCTGTTTTTT. The whole variable domain, remainder taken from reference TRBV18 and TRBJ2-2, is NAGVMQNPRHLVRRRGQEARLRCSPMKGHSHVYWYRQLPEEGLKFMVYLQKENIIDESGMPKERFSAEFPKEGPSILRIQQVVRGDSAAYFCASTPTTGAAGELFFGEGSRLTVL.

This clonotype was observed a few times. V gene TRBV7-9 combines with J gene TRBJ1-4; the match to TRBD1 covers 9 bases. Germline V gene data show CDR1 as SEHNR and CDR2 as FQNEAQ (reference sequence). The V and J ends lost 4 bases and 10 bases, in that order; junction bases with no gene match: 10. The CDR3 is made up of 15 amino acids. CDR3 loop: CASSSLRDRVGKLFF. CDR3 in DNA: TGTGCCAGCAGCTCGCTCCGGGACAGGGTGGGAAAACTGTTTTTT.

V is TRBV10-3 and J is TRBJ2-5; unclear D gene. The J call could be wrong; TRBJ2-7 is a better fit for the DNA end. This CDR3 region has 13 residues. CDR1 and CDR2 from the germline V gene are ENHRY and SYGVKD. The CDR3, as DNA: TGTGCCATCAGTGAGTCGACTCGGCGCGAGCAGTACTTC. This codes for CAISESTRREQYF.

About this clonotype: At one boundary the junction diverges from the germline segment, which might be a read error. The V call is TRBV29-1, the J call TRBJ2-7; TRBD1 is a possible D gene (5 bases). CDR1 is SQVTM, CDR2 ANQGSEA, per germline. CDR3 length: 13 residues. CDR3 DNA sequence: TGCGGCGTTGAACCCGACAGTTCCTACGAGCAGTACTTC. Encoded protein: CGVEPDSSYEQYF.

The rearrangement uses TRBV19 and TRBJ2-3; the match to TRBD2 covers 8 bases. With V trimmed by 7 bases and J by 10 bases, 13 bases remained unmatched. The CDR3 spans 14 residues. Germline V gene lookup returns CDR1 LNHDA and CDR2 SQIVND (reference sequence). CDR3 sequence reads: CASTDGRGPRAQYF. The CDR3 region has the DNA TGTGCCAGTACAGACGGGAGGGGCCCCAGGGCGCAGTATTTT.

For the CDR3, the DNA is TGCAGCGCGAATTTGGCGGGGGGACAGAGCTCCTACAATGAGCAGTTCTTC. It is translated as CSANLAGGQSSYNEQFF. The chain is built from TRBV29-1 and TRBJ2-1; possible D gene TRBD2, 8 bases. Trimming took off 7 bases at V and 0 bases at J, with 22 bases between the two ends. Germline assignment: CDR1 SQVTM and CDR2 ANQGSEA. The CDR3 has 17 amino acids.

This clonotype turned up a few times. The chain uses TRBV29-1 and TRBJ2-7; no firm D call. Germline CDR1 and CDR2: SQVTM and ANQGSEA. The ends were cut back, 4 bases at V and 2 bases at J, with 9 bases in the middle. The CDR3 consists of 12 residues. CDR3 region: CSVGVGAYEQYF. Here the CDR3 DNA reads TGCAGCGTTGGGGTTGGGGCCTACGAGCAGTACTTC.

Many counts were recorded for this clonotype. V and J are TRBV29-1 and TRBJ2-7; D perhaps matches TRBD2 (5 bases). The germline gives CDR1 SQVTM, CDR2 ANQGSEA. There are 12 residues in the CDR3. V was pared by 4 bases and J by 0 bases, with 7 bases between. The CDR3 protein is CSVGRFSYEQYF. The CDR3 coding sequence is TGCAGCGTTGGGAGGTTCTCCTACGAGCAGTACTTC.

This clonotype was counted only a few times. The chain has TRBV6-5 and TRBJ2-7; a weak D match, TRBD2 (5 bases). Germline-derived CDR1 and CDR2 are MNHEY and SVGAGI. CDR3 length: 14 residues. The germline V and J ends were trimmed by 2 bases and 4 bases, with 12 bases remaining between them. This CDR3 reads CASSYARRVYEQYF. In DNA form, the CDR3 reads TGTGCCAGCAGTTACGCTCGGCGGGTTTACGAGCAGTACTTC.